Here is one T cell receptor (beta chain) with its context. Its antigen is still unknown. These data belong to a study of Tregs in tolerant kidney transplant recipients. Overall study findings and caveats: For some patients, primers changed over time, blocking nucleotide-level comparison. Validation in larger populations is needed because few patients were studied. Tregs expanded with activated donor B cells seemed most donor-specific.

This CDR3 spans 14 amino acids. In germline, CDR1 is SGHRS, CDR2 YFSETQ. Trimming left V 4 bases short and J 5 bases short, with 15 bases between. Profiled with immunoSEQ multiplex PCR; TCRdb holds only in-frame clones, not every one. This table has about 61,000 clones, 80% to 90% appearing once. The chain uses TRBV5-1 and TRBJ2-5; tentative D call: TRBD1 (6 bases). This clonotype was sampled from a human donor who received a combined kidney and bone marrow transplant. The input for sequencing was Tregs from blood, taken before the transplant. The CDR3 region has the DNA TGCGCCAGCAGCCTCCGGGACAAGGGGGAGACCCAGTACTTC. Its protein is CASSLRDKGETQYF.